A selection of T cell receptor beta chains follows, all from one sample in a study of tumor and adjacent non-tumor tissue in lung cancer. TCRdb called the multiplex PCR reads again in MiXCR, with one record for every CDR3 protein. The sample contains about 200,000 distinct CDR3 sequences, 71% of which appear only once. Sequencing was carried out using lung tumor tissue. All receptors come from a man in his 60s with non-small cell lung cancer. Both conserved end residues are part of each CDR3. D genes are given only for firm matches. The listing skips clone size in some rows; elsewhere it reads once, few, many or a size class.

many	TRBV20-1	-	TRBJ1-1	CSARGGRANTEAFF	TGCAGTGCTAGAGGGGGGAGGGCGAACACTGAAGCTTTCTTT
-	TRBV20-1	-	TRBJ1-1	CSARSNNEAFF	TGCAGTGCTAGAAGCAACAATGAAGCTTTCTTT
many	TRBV20-1	TRBD1	TRBJ1-1	CSALRTGGTEAFF	TGCAGTGCCCTTAGGACAGGGGGGACTGAAGCTTTCTTT
-	TRBV20-1	TRBD1	TRBJ1-6	CNARCGQGNSPLHF	TGCAACGCTAGATGTGGACAGGGCAATTCACCCCTCCACTTT
-	TRBV6-5	-	TRBJ1-1	CAGSYSFANTEAFF	TGTGCCGGTAGTTACTCGTTCGCGAACACTGAAGCTTTCTTT
-	TRBV20-1	-	TRBJ1-2	CRARDSGVYGYTF	TGCAGAGCTAGAGATTCGGGGGTCTATGGCTACACCTTC
-	TRBV6-5	TRBD2	TRBJ2-3	CANSLLAGGPNTLYF	TGTGCCAACAGCCTTCTAGCGGGGGGGCCAAATACGCTGTATTTT
-	TRBV4-2	-	TRBJ1-5	CASSQEWGWDNQPHHF	TGTGCCAGCAGCCAAGAATGGGGGTGGGACAATCAGCCCCATCATTTT
-	TRBV7-8	TRBD1	TRBJ1-2	CASSRQGAQPYGYTF	TGTGCCAGTAGTCGTCAGGGGGCTCAACCCTATGGCTACACCTTC
-	TRBV7-3	-	TRBJ2-1	CASSGTGANNEQFF	TGTGCCAGCAGCGGAACGGGGGCGAACAATGAGCAGTTCTTC
-	TRBV29-1	-	TRBJ2-2	CSIQGPGELFF	TGCAGCATACAGGGACCTGGGGAGCTGTTTTTT
many	TRBV29-1	-	TRBJ1-1	CSVVGDVWNTEAFF	TGCAGCGTCGTGGGGGACGTTTGGAACACTGAAGCTTTCTTT
-	TRBV11-1	-	TRBJ1-1	CASSLAGRGKDTEAFF	TGTGCCAGCAGCTTAGCGGGAAGGGGGAAGGACACTGAAGCTTTCTTT
many	TRBV6-6	TRBD1	TRBJ2-2	CASSSPGTGWIGELFF	TGTGCCAGCAGTTCCCCCGGGACAGGGTGGATCGGGGAGCTGTTTTTT
once	TRBV29-1	TRBD1	TRBJ1-1	CSVARDREYSVAFF	TGCAGCGTTGCTCGGGACAGGGAGTACTCTGTAGCTTTCTTT
-	TRBV24-1	TRBD2	TRBJ2-3	CATSDYSSGAWGDMQYF	TGTGCCACCAGTGATTATTCTAGCGGGGCATGGGGAGATATGCAGTATTTT
many	TRBV6-5	-	TRBJ1-6	CASGWRRRDNSPLHF	TGTGCCAGCGGCTGGAGACGGCGTGATAATTCACCCCTCCACTTT
-	TRBV12-3/TRBV12-4	-	TRBJ2-7	CASSLIRGAHEQYF	TGTGCCAGTAGTTTAATTAGGGGGGCCCACGAGCAGTACTTC
-	TRBV11-2	-	TRBJ2-7	CASSFQDPSPEQYF	TGTGCCAGCAGCTTCCAGGACCCCTCCCCCGAGCAGTACTTC
-	TRBV30	TRBD1	TRBJ1-1	CAWGRDRDGTEAFF	TGTGCCTGGGGACGTGACAGGGATGGGACTGAAGCTTTCTTT
-	TRBV11-3	-	TRBJ2-3	CAISLSSGADTQYF	TGTGCCATCAGCTTAAGTTCAGGGGCAGATACGCAGTATTTC
-	TRBV10-1	TRBD2	TRBJ2-1	CASNAELAGVTEQFF	TGCGCCAGTAATGCGGAACTAGCGGGAGTGACTGAGCAGTTCTTC
-	TRBV6-2/TRBV6-3	-	TRBJ2-1	CASSLLDNEQFF	TGTGCCAGTAGTCTCCTAGATAATGAGCAGTTCTTC
-	TRBV6-1	-	TRBJ1-1	CATIRIVTLRAFF	TGTGCCACGATAAGGATAGTAACCCTTCGGGCTTTCTTT
once	TRBV6-5	-	TRBJ2-5	CASSDIETAGTQYF	TGTGCTAGCAGTGATATCGAGACCGCGGGGACCCAGTACTTC
few	TRBV6-6	-	TRBJ1-5	CASSSQGRQPQHF	TGTGCCAGCAGTAGTCAGGGGAGGCAGCCCCAGCATTTT
many	TRBV7-8	-	TRBJ2-2	CASTRTGELFF	TGTGCCAGCACGAGGACCGGGGAGCTGTTTTTT
once	TRBV4-1	-	TRBJ1-5	CASSQDSSGNQPHHF	TGCGCCAGCAGCCAAGATTCTTCAGGGAATCAGCCCCACCATTTT
-	TRBV5-1	-	TRBJ2-5	CASSYGTEGTQYF	TGCGCCAGCAGCTACGGGACCGAAGGGACCCAGTACTTC
-	TRBV20-1	-	TRBJ2-1	CSARARVSYNEQFF	TGCAGTGCTAGAGCAAGGGTCTCCTACAATGAGCAGTTCTTC
-	TRBV30	-	TRBJ2-1	CACSRRGGACNVQFF	TGTGCCTGCTCACGAAGGGGGGGGGCCTGCAATGTGCAATTCTTC
few	TRBV4-1	-	TRBJ2-7	CASSQNLRGARHEQYF	TGCGCCAGCAGCCAAAATCTCCGGGGAGCGCGCCACGAGCAGTACTTC
-	TRBV6-2/TRBV6-3	TRBD2	TRBJ2-2	CAIDRGEQKATGELFF	TGTGCCATCGATCGGGGGGAACAGAAGGCCACCGGGGAGCTGTTTTTT
-	TRBV11-1	-	TRBJ2-1	CDSSLAFLPTQFF	TGTGACAGCAGTTTAGCGTTCTTGCCAACCCAGTTCTTC
-	TRBV11-1	-	TRBJ2-1	CASNLGRYNEQFF	TGTGCCAGCAACTTGGGGCGGTACAATGAGCAGTTCTTC
few	TRBV28	-	TRBJ2-3	CASSAPSARYF	TGTGCCAGCAGCGCCCCATCCGCACGGTATTTT
many	TRBV20-1	-	TRBJ2-7	CSARVKEPYEQYF	TGCAGTGCTAGAGTGAAGGAACCCTACGAGCAGTACTTC
few	TRBV5-4	TRBD1	TRBJ2-3	CASSRTGGPTDTQYF	TGTGCCAGCAGTCGAACAGGGGGCCCCACAGATACGCAGTATTTT
-	TRBV4-2	-	TRBJ2-3	CASSQGGTDMQYF	TGTGCCAGCAGCCAAGGGGGCACAGATATGCAGTATTTT
-	TRBV30	-	TRBJ2-2	CASHRAGELFF	TGTGCCTCCCATCGGGCCGGGGAGCTGTTTTTT
-	TRBV29-1	-	TRBJ2-2	CSDDGQGNTGELFF	TGCAGCGATGATGGGCAGGGGAACACCGGGGAGCTATTTTTT
many	TRBV12-3/TRBV12-4	-	TRBJ2-5	CASSLAEKETQYF	TGTGCCAGCAGTTTAGCGGAGAAAGAGACCCAGTACTTC
few	TRBV5-1	-	TRBJ2-7	CASSVSGTKYEQYF	TGCGCCAGCAGCGTTTCCGGGACAAAGTACGAGCAGTACTTC
-	TRBV12-3/TRBV12-4	-	TRBJ2-2	CASSSLYQGWPGELFF	TGTGCCAGCAGTTCCCTATATCAGGGGTGGCCCGGGGAGCTGTTTTTT
-	TRBV11-1	-	TRBJ2-2	CANSFYGVRSTGELFF	TGCGCCAACAGCTTCTACGGGGTGCGAAGCACCGGGGAGCTGTTTTTT
-	TRBV11-2	TRBD1	TRBJ2-7	CASSNDRGGGEQYF	TGTGCCAGCAGCAATGACAGGGGGGGAGGCGAGCAGTATTTC
-	TRBV12-3/TRBV12-4	-	TRBJ1-4	CASSPGQDNEKQFF	TGTGCCAGCAGTCCGGGGCAGGATAATGAAAAACAGTTTTTT
few	TRBV7-9	-	TRBJ1-2	CASSSSWTVGYGYTF	TGTGCCAGCAGCTCATCTTGGACAGTAGGCTATGGCTACACCTTC
many	TRBV11-3	-	TRBJ1-1	CASSPKVRGSHTEAFF	TGTGCCAGCAGCCCCAAGGTCCGGGGTTCCCACACTGAAGCTTTCTTT
-	TRBV5-6	TRBD1	TRBJ1-2	CASSPWDRSYGYTF	TGTGCCAGCAGCCCATGGGACAGAAGTTATGGCTACACCTTC
-	TRBV11-2	-	TRBJ2-5	CANSGQPQETQYF	TGTGCCAACAGTGGGCAGCCGCAAGAGACCCAGTACTTC
few	TRBV20-1	TRBD2	TRBJ2-3	CSARVTSGTSTDTQYF	TGCAGTGCTAGAGTGACTAGCGGGACGAGCACAGATACGCAGTATTTT
-	TRBV6-5	-	TRBJ1-5	CASSYGGSGQPRHF	TGTGCCAGCAGTTACGGGGGGTCGGGGCAGCCCCGGCACTTT